This entry features one T cell receptor beta chain sequence. Germline CDR1 and CDR2: SGHRS and YFSETQ. The V segment lost 4 bases and the J segment 4 bases; nucleotides outside the gene matches: 14. This CDR3 region has 17 residues. The data stem from a study of T-cell reconstitution after alpha-beta-depleted transplantation in children. Unique molecular identifiers were incorporated into the prepared TCRbeta library. A single record per CDR3 protein comes from TCRdb applying MiXCR to the PCR reads. The sample has 440,000 or so distinct CDR3 sequences; about a tenth are singletons. The rearrangement joins TRBV5-1 to TRBJ2-4; 7 bases are a match to TRBD1. This clonotype was sampled from a human donor who donated a stem cell graft to a child with acute myeloid leukemia. Material: PBMCs from the stem cell graft donor, obtained from the stem cell graft. The CDR3 DNA sequence: TGCGCCAGCAGCCCGCCACGGACAGGCGGAGAGAAAAACATTCAGTACTTC. Translated: CASSPPRTGGEKNIQYF.